The 15 T cell receptor beta chains given below trace back to one sample, sequenced in a study of blood T cell repertoires in COVID-19 (dated by TCRdb to about 2020). Preparation of the library involved the immunoSEQ multiplex PCR assay. Here the immuneACCESS table is served through TCRdb, limited to in-frame sequences with V and J called. Missing clones are a known gap in these copies; in checked studies unresolved V genes cover under half, and the rest lacks a known reason. Recorded for this sample are roughly 220,000 clones; roughly 76% of them occurred a single time. The top ten constitute 7.5% of the sample. What was sequenced was peripheral blood. The source is a woman of 80 years or more with COVID-19, enrolled during active disease.

The rearrangement uses TRBV5-4 and TRBJ2-2; D perhaps matches TRBD2 (6 bases). CDR3 size: 16 residues. Deletions cut 1 base from V and 0 bases from J, with 10 bases between. CDR1 is SGHNT and CDR2 is YYREEE in the germline V gene (reference sequence). CDR3 sequence: CASSLSAGANTGELFF. CDR3 DNA: TGTGCCAGCAGCTTGTCAGCGGGCGCGAACACCGGGGAGCTGTTTTTT. The entire variable domain, with the rest obtained from reference TRBV5-4 and TRBJ2-2, is as follows: ETGVTQSPTHLIKTRGQQVTLRCSSQSGHNTVSWYQQALGQGPQFIFQYYREEENGRGNFPPRFSGLQFPNYSSELNVNALELDDSALYLCASSLSAGANTGELFFGEGSRLTVL.

The chain is built from TRBV24-1 and TRBJ2-5; 8 positions match TRBD1. V gave up 6 bases and J gave up 5 bases; unmatched junction bases: 10. The CDR3 is 15 residues long. The germline gives CDR1 KGHDR, CDR2 SFDVKD. The CDR3 loop reads CATSLGRGHAETQYF. For the CDR3, the DNA is TGTGCCACCAGTCTGGGCAGGGGGCATGCGGAGACCCAGTACTTC.

The rearrangement joins TRBV5-6 to TRBJ2-3; TRBD2 agrees at 12 bases. The CDR3 is 16 residues long. The germline V gene has CDR1 SGHDT and CDR2 YYEEEE. The J segment lost 7 bases and the V segment lost 4 bases, leaving 10 bases of the junction unmatched. The chain's CDR3 is CASSASGTSGRHTQYF. The CDR3 region has the DNA TGTGCCAGCAGCGCTTCCGGGACTAGCGGGCGTCATACGCAGTATTTT.

The J gene is TRBJ1-4, the V gene TRBV5-1, with a weak D call TRBD1 (5 bases). Trimming stripped 0 bases from V and 6 bases from J, with 15 bases between. Germline lookup yields CDR1 SGHRS and CDR2 YFSETQ. The CDR3 runs 16 residues. The CDR3 protein is CASSLEGASLDEKLFF. In nucleotides, the CDR3 is TGCGCCAGCAGCTTGGAAGGGGCCAGCTTGGATGAAAAACTGTTTTTT.

This clone was seen a handful of times. V is TRBV11-2 and J is TRBJ1-6; no firm D call. The CDR3 is 14 amino acids. V dropped 5 bases and J dropped 4 bases, with 9 bases sitting between them. Germline loops: CDR1 SGHAT, CDR2 FQNNGV. The CDR3 coding sequence is TGTGCCAGCAGCCCTCCGTCTTATAATTCACCCCTCCACTTT. It encodes CASSPPSYNSPLHF.

The chain has TRBV5-4 and TRBJ1-3; a possible D gene is TRBD1 (6 bases). Per germline, CDR1 SGHNT and CDR2 YYREEE (reference sequence). Trimming took off 5 bases at V and 11 bases at J, with 26 bases between the two ends. This CDR3 region has 16 residues. In DNA, the CDR3 is TGTGCCAGCAGTCGAGGACAGCGGAGACTGGAAACACCCATATATTTT. Residues: CASSRGQRRLETPIYF.

This chain joins TRBV27 and TRBJ1-6; unclear D gene. The length of the CDR3 is 13 residues. Germline loops: CDR1 MNHEY, CDR2 SMNVEV (reference sequence). V dropped 2 bases and J dropped 7 bases, with 6 bases sitting between them. In DNA, the CDR3 is TGTGCCAGCAGTTTAAATGGCAATTCACCCCTCCACTTT. Translated: CASSLNGNSPLHF.

This clone was picked up a small number of times. The V call is TRBV30, the J call TRBJ1-3, with 7 bases lining up with TRBD1. CDR1 and CDR2 (germline): GTSNPN, SVGIG (reference sequence). The V gene end was trimmed by 2 bases and the J gene end by 2 bases; junction bases not matched to a gene: 3. This CDR3 has 14 amino acids. Here the CDR3 reads CAWSQRGPGNTIYF. CDR3 DNA sequence: TGTGCCTGGAGTCAGAGGGGGCCTGGAAACACCATATATTTT.

The chain couples TRBV10-3 to TRBJ2-4; 9 bases fit TRBD1. Germline V CDR1 and CDR2: ENHRY, SYGVKD. With 6 bases clipped from V and 1 base from J, the junction kept 4 bases outside the gene matches. This CDR3 is built from 15 residues. The chain's CDR3 is CAISGTGNAKNIQYF. Here the CDR3 DNA reads TGTGCCATCAGCGGGACAGGGAATGCCAAAAACATTCAGTACTTC.

The chain combines TRBV7-2 with TRBJ2-5, with 7 positions matching TRBD2. From germline, CDR1 is SGHTA and CDR2 FQGNSA. The V segment lost 1 base and the J segment 2 bases; nucleotides outside the gene matches: 4. The CDR3 totals 15 residues. CDR3 residues: CASSLVLGGQETQYF. The CDR3 nucleotides are TGTGCCAGCAGCTTAGTGCTCGGGGGGCAAGAGACCCAGTACTTC. The full variable domain, completed using reference TRBV7-2 and TRBJ2-5, is GAGVSQSPSNKVTEKGKDVELRCDPISGHTALYWYRQSLGQGLEFLIYFQGNSAPDKSGLPSDRFSAERTGGSVSTLTIQRTQQEDSAVYLCASSLVLGGQETQYFGPGTRLLVL.

This chain links TRBV11-2 with TRBJ1-5; 9 nucleotides line up with TRBD1. Germline V gene data show CDR1 as SGHAT and CDR2 as FQNNGV. This CDR3 has 14 amino acids. V trimming: 3 bases; J trimming: 5 bases; junction bases outside the gene matches: 2. CDR3 in amino acids: CASSLDRGDQPQHF. In DNA, the CDR3 is TGTGCCAGCAGCTTGGACAGGGGTGATCAGCCCCAGCATTTT.

V gene TRBV19 combines with J gene TRBJ2-3; 11 positions match TRBD2. CDR1 and CDR2 from the germline V gene are LNHDA and SQIVND (reference sequence). The CDR3 runs 17 residues. Trimming removed 4 bases from V and 3 bases from J; junction bases left unmatched: 9. The CDR3 DNA reads as TGTGCCAGTAGTACTAGCGGGAGGAAGGGATCGACAGATACGCAGTATTTT. Its protein product is CASSTSGRKGSTDTQYF.

A single count supports this clone. The rearrangement links TRBV5-4 to TRBJ2-7; D remains ambiguous. The CDR3 is 13 amino acids. V was shortened by 4 bases and J by 1 base, with 9 bases between the two germline ends. Germline V gene lookup returns CDR1 SGHNT and CDR2 YYREEE (reference sequence). DNA of the CDR3: TGTGCCAGCAGCCCCAGCGATTCCTACGAGCAGTACTTC. Its translation: CASSPSDSYEQYF. Full variable domain (missing parts from reference TRBV5-4 and TRBJ2-7): ETGVTQSPTHLIKTRGQQVTLRCSSQSGHNTVSWYQQALGQGPQFIFQYYREEENGRGNFPPRFSGLQFPNYSSELNVNALELDDSALYLCASSPSDSYEQYFGPGTRLTVT.

The chain is built from TRBV7-9 and TRBJ2-2; 8 nucleotides agree with TRBD1. The length of the CDR3 is 19 residues. CDR1 and CDR2 (germline): SEHNR, FQNEAQ (reference sequence). The trim removed 4 bases at V and 1 base at J, leaving 14 bases unmatched. CDR3 nucleotide sequence: TGTGCCAGCAGCTCTCAATACCTAGACAGGGGCAAGAACACCGGGGAGCTGTTTTTT. It yields the protein CASSSQYLDRGKNTGELFF.

This chain joins TRBV27 and TRBJ1-4, with TRBD1 as a possible D gene (5 bases). The CDR3 is made up of 15 amino acids. Between the trimmed V and J ends, which lost 6 bases and 10 bases, there was a span of 21 bases. CDR1 is MNHEY, CDR2 SMNVEV, per germline (reference sequence). The CDR3 bases are TGTGCCAGCAGGAACAGGCCTTACTCTCCGGGAAAACTGTTTTTT. It encodes CASRNRPYSPGKLFF. Variable domain in full (rest from reference TRBV27 and TRBJ1-4): EAQVTQNPRYLITVTGKKLTVTCSQNMNHEYMSWYRQDPGLGLRQIYYSMNVEVTDKGDVPEGYKVSRKEKRNFPLILESPSPNQTSLYFCASRNRPYSPGKLFFGSGTQLSVL.